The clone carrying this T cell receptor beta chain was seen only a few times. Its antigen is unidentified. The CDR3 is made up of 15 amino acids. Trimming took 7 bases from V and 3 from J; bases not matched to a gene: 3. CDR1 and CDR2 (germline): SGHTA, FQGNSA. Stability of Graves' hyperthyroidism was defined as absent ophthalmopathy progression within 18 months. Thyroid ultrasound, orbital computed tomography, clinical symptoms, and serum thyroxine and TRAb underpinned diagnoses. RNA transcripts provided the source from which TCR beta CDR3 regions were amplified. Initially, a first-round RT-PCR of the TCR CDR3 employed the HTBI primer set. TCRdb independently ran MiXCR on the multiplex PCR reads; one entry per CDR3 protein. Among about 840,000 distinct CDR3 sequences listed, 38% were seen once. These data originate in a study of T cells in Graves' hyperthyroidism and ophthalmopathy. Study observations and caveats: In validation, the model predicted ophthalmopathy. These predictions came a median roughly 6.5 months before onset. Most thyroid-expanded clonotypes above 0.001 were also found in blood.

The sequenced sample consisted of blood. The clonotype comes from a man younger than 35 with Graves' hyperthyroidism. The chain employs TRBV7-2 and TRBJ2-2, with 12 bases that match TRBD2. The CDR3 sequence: CASNLAGGYTGELFF. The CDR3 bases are TGTGCCAGCAATCTAGCGGGAGGGTACACCGGGGAGCTGTTTTTT.